This T cell receptor (beta chain) originates from a study of TET2 disruption in CD19-targeted CAR T cells (dated by TCRdb to the late 2010s). Study-wide context: Sample numbers were set by the original clinical trial design and sample availability, with no additional inclusion criteria.

The paper's findings and limits, for the study overall: Conclusions about the CAR T cells of the patient were based on extensive analysis of a single subject.

Without a recorded count, this clone is taken to be medium-sized (0.01 to 0.1%) from its frequency. Its antigen is not yet known. The immunoSEQ assay was used to perform TCR beta chain deep sequencing. As for the original processing: Only productive TCR beta rearrangements were used to compute clonotype frequencies. TCRdb provides this immuneACCESS table in a form limited to in-frame rearrangements. Some clones are lacking; in checked studies, under half of them reflect an unresolved V gene, and why the rest are absent is not known. Clonal size and the V and J genes are those of that table, whereas D and trimming came from the DNA. The sample's clone listing holds 400 to 500 clones. The top ten constitute 50% of the sample. The treatment or condition label of this sample denotes: autologous CTL019 cells: CD19 CAR with 4-1BB and CD3 zeta domains. TCR zeta and 4-1BB costimulatory signaling domains were incorporated into the CD19 CAR. The DNeasy Blood and Tissue Kit was used to extract genomic DNA from pre-infusion T cells, peripheral blood, or sorted post-infusion T cells.

This clonotype originated in a man aged 70-80 years with chronic lymphocytic leukemia. The material was peripheral blood, obtained from a patient treated with CD19 CAR T cells.

The CDR3 bases that were read are TGTGCCAACTTGACAGGGGGCAATCAGCCC. It encodes CANLTGGNQP. The full CDR3 protein is CANLTGGNQPQHF. Rearrangement joined TRBV12-3 or TRBV12-4 to TRBJ1-5, and 8 junction bases match TRBD1. The read comes to an end 3 residues before the CDR3 does, leaving the germline J gene to fill in the end. V is trimmed back by 10 bases and J by 2 bases, and the junction contains 4 bases that no gene match accounts for. The CDR3 measures 13 amino acids from cysteine to phenylalanine. The CDR3 was read in part: 30 bases, with the frame set at base 1.